This TCR beta chain was captured by sequencing in a study of neurological immune-mediated disorders. This clonotype has at least ten counts. TCRdb used MiXCR to reprocess the 5' RACE reads, holding one entry per CDR3 protein. The table has roughly 88,000 distinct CDR3 sequences, approximately 4% seen once; the top ten hold around 3.1%. V lost 2 bases, J lost 0 bases, and 10 bases lay in between. From germline, CDR1 is DFQATT and CDR2 SNEGSKA (reference sequence). The CDR3 runs to 14 residues. Specimen: PBMCs. The chain employs TRBV20-1 and TRBJ1-1; tentative D call: TRBD1 (5 bases). The receptor comes from a woman aged 45-59 years with multiple sclerosis. CDR3 sequence reads: CSARRGAMNTEAFF. The CDR3 DNA reads TGCAGTGCTAGACGAGGGGCCATGAACACTGAAGCTTTCTTT.